The 24 T cell receptor beta chains below come from one sample, sequenced in a study of blood T cell repertoires in COVID-19. Sequencing was performed with immunoSEQ multiplex PCR; in TCRdb, only in-frame clones are kept and a portion is missing. The sample lists roughly 200,000 clones; around 84% were seen once. Sequencing was done on a sample of PBMCs or T cells enriched from blood (not recorded which). The receptors here all came from a man aged 40-49 years who had recovered from COVID-19.

This clone was counted between two and nine times. The V gene is TRBV6-2 or TRBV6-3, the J gene TRBJ2-3, with 8 bases that match TRBD1. Germline lookup yields CDR1 MNHEY and CDR2 SVGEGT. After removal of 6 bases from V and 4 bases from J, the junction contained 3 bases not matched to a gene. The CDR3 runs to 13 residues. CDR3 amino acids: CASSDRGPDTQYF. CDR3 DNA: TGTGCCAGCAGCGACAGGGGTCCAGATACGCAGTATTTT.

For the CDR3, the DNA is TGTGCCAGCAGCTCACAGGGGGGAAGAGACCAAGAGACCCAGTACTTC. Residues: CASSSQGGRDQETQYF. This sequence joins TRBV7-3 and TRBJ2-5, with TRBD1 matching 8 bases. The junction had 7 bases not matched to a gene; V was cut back by 4 bases and J by 0 bases. Per the germline V gene, CDR1 is SGHTA and CDR2 is FQGTGA. This CDR3 is 16 amino acids long.

This clone was seen only a few times. The chain couples TRBV11-2 to TRBJ2-7; 11 bases align to TRBD1. With 3 bases clipped from V and 6 bases from J, the junction kept 4 bases outside the gene matches. The CDR3 is made up of 14 amino acids. The V gene's germline CDR1 is SGHAT and CDR2 FQNNGV. CDR3 amino acids: CASSFPGQGGEQYF. The CDR3 coding sequence is TGTGCCAGCAGCTTTCCGGGACAGGGGGGCGAGCAGTACTTC.

The rearrangement joins TRBV18 to TRBJ2-5, with a weak D call TRBD1 (5 bases). The CDR3 runs to 13 residues. Germline V gene sequence: CDR1 KGHSH, CDR2 LQKENI. V lost 6 bases and J 1 base, leaving 9 bases between the germline ends. CDR3 nucleotides: TGTGCCAGCTCTATCCAGGGCCAAGAGACCCAGTACTTC. This gives the protein CASSIQGQETQYF.

The CDR3 DNA reads TGTGCCAGCAGTGAAAGGTTCGGGTATAACTATGGCTACACCTTC. Amino acids: CASSERFGYNYGYTF. This sequence joins TRBV6-1 and TRBJ1-2, with unresolved D. CDR3 size: 15 residues. Germline loops: CDR1 MNHNS, CDR2 SASEGT. V was trimmed by 2 bases and J by 1 base, leaving 11 bases between them.

The chain has TRBV10-3 and TRBJ2-1; TRBD2 aligns across 10 bases. Trimming removed 6 bases from V and 5 bases from J; junction bases left unmatched: 10. From germline, CDR1 is ENHRY and CDR2 SYGVKD. This CDR3 has 16 residues. The DNA of the CDR3 is TGTGCCATCAGAACTGACCTAGCGGGAGACCACAATGAGCAGTTCTTC. This codes for CAIRTDLAGDHNEQFF.

The CDR3 DNA is TGTGCCTGGAGTGTAGGTTGGGGTAGCGGAGCCTACGAGCAGTACTTC. Residues: CAWSVGWGSGAYEQYF. The V and J genes are TRBV30 and TRBJ2-7; a weak D match, TRBD2 (6 bases). Trimming shortened V by 0 bases and J by 2 bases, and 17 bases separated the two germline ends. Germline assignment: CDR1 GTSNPN and CDR2 SVGIG (reference sequence). This CDR3 has 16 amino acids.

This chain links TRBV6-6 with TRBJ2-5; possible D gene TRBD2, 6 bases. CDR3 length: 14 residues. With 6 bases removed from V and 2 bases from J, the gap between germline ends came to 13 bases. Per germline, CDR1 MNHNY and CDR2 SVGAGI (reference sequence). CDR3 loop: CASSLLGLQETQYF. CDR3 sequence (DNA): TGTGCCAGCAGCCTACTGGGACTGCAAGAGACCCAGTACTTC.

The chain recombines TRBV6-5 with TRBJ1-2; D uncertain. The CDR3 runs 13 residues. V gave up 2 bases and J gave up 2 bases, with 6 bases separating them. CDR1 is MNHEY, CDR2 SVGAGI, per germline. In nucleotides, the CDR3 is TGTGCCAGCAGTTACAGTCAGAACTATGGCTACACCTTC. Its protein product is CASSYSQNYGYTF.

CDR3 sequence (DNA): TGTGCCTGGCTCTGGGGGGGCGAGCAGTACTTC. This sequence encodes CAWLWGGEQYF. This rearrangement joins TRBV30 to TRBJ2-7; 7 nucleotides match TRBD2. Germline V CDR1 and CDR2: GTSNPN, SVGIG (reference sequence). The CDR3 loop spans 11 amino acids. Germline trimming cut 5 bases from V and 6 bases from J; bases unmatched to any gene: 4. Full variable domain (remainder filled in from reference TRBV30 and TRBJ2-7): SQTIHQWPATLVQPVGSPLSLECTVEGTSNPNLYWYRQAAGRGLQLLFYSVGIGQISSEVPQNLSASRPQDRQFILSSKKLLLSDSGFYLCAWLWGGEQYFGPGTRLTVT.

This clone was detected a few times. This rearrangement joins TRBV21-1 to TRBJ1-5; the table names TRBD1, a call not compared with the DNA. TRBV21-1 is recorded as a pseudogene. The CDR3 is made up of 17 amino acids. Here the CDR3 reads CARNCYPTGVCNQPQHF. In nucleotides, the CDR3 is TGTGCCAGAAACTGCTACCCAACAGGGGTTTGCAATCAGCCCCAGCATTTT.

The rearrangement joins TRBV19 to TRBJ2-1; 11 bases are a match to TRBD2. Germline V gene sequence: CDR1 LNHDA, CDR2 SQIVND (reference sequence). This CDR3 region has 16 residues. V dropped 3 bases and J dropped 6; count of bases not matched to a gene: 7. In nucleotides, the CDR3 is TGTGCCAGTAGTATGGGCCGAGGACTAGCGGGCAATGAGCAGTTCTTC. Encoded protein: CASSMGRGLAGNEQFF.

The rearrangement joins TRBV12-3 or TRBV12-4 to TRBJ1-4; D remains unclear. V lost 8 bases to trimming and J lost 4 bases, with 11 bases between them. This CDR3 contains 13 residues. CDR3 nucleotide sequence: TGTGCCAGCCGGCGGGAAGATAATGAAAAACTGTTTTTT. Amino acid sequence: CASRREDNEKLFF.

The J gene is TRBJ1-2, the V gene TRBV27; a weak D match, TRBD1 (5 bases). Germline loops: CDR1 MNHEY, CDR2 SMNVEV (reference sequence). V was shortened by 5 bases and J by 0 bases, with 16 bases between the two germline ends. The CDR3 is made up of 16 amino acids. CDR3 in DNA: TGTGCCAGCAGTCCCTACCCGACAGATCCTAACTATGGCTACACCTTC. Its translation is CASSPYPTDPNYGYTF.

The chain uses TRBV7-3 and TRBJ2-3, with TRBD2 matching over 11 bases. Germline V gene sequence: CDR1 SGHTA, CDR2 FQGTGA. The CDR3 runs 16 residues. V shed 4 bases and J 5 bases; nucleotides not matched to a gene: 8. The CDR3 bases are TGTGCCAGCAGCTCCCCCGCTAGCGGGAGGAGAGATACGCAGTATTTT. Residues: CASSSPASGRRDTQYF.

The CDR3 protein is CASSSVAGPQFF. In DNA, the CDR3 is TGTGCCAGCAGCTCTGTCGCGGGACCACAGTTCTTC. This chain joins TRBV7-2 and TRBJ2-1, with a possible D match to TRBD2 (6 bases). Trimming took off 4 bases at V and 13 bases at J, with 14 bases between the two ends. Germline values: CDR1 SGHTA, CDR2 FQGNSA. The CDR3 is made up of 12 amino acids.

The chain employs TRBV11-3 and TRBJ2-5; TRBD2 matches at 7 bases. J was trimmed by 5 bases and V by 3 bases; bases with no gene match: 12. The CDR3 sequence is 16 residues long. Per the germline V gene, CDR1 is SGHNT and CDR2 is YENEEA. CDR3: CASSLGGAGFTETQYF. The CDR3 bases are TGTGCCAGCAGCTTGGGGGGAGCGGGATTTACGGAGACCCAGTACTTC.

This chain uses TRBV10-1 with TRBJ2-1; 10 bases map to TRBD1. J lost 6 bases, V lost 6 bases, and 2 bases had no gene match. The CDR3 contains 13 residues. The germline V gene has CDR1 WNHNN and CDR2 SYGVQD (reference sequence). CDR3 protein: CASSRDRGNEQFF. DNA for the CDR3: TGCGCCAGCAGCCGGGACAGGGGCAATGAGCAGTTCTTC.

The rearrangement joins TRBV29-1 to TRBJ2-1, with D unresolved. The CDR3 is made up of 11 amino acids. CDR1 is SQVTM, CDR2 ANQGSEA, per germline. Trimming removed 7 bases from V and 5 bases from J, with 9 bases in between. This CDR3 reads CSAVRDNEQFF. The CDR3, as DNA: TGCAGCGCCGTCCGGGACAATGAGCAGTTCTTC.

The V call is TRBV7-2, the J call TRBJ2-3; weak D call: TRBD2 (6 bases). The CDR3 runs 15 residues. The V gene lost 1 base and the J gene lost 3 bases, with 11 bases spanning the gap. Germline V gives CDR1 SGHTA, CDR2 FQGNSA. In DNA form, the CDR3 reads TGTGCCAGCAGCTTAGGCGGCGGGATGACAGATACGCAGTATTTT. Translating it yields CASSLGGGMTDTQYF.

The chain uses TRBV7-2 and TRBJ2-3, with a possible D match to TRBD2 (6 bases). The germline V gene encodes CDR1 SGHTA and CDR2 FQGNSA. The CDR3 is 16 residues long. Trimming stripped 5 bases from V and 5 bases from J, with 20 bases between. CDR3 nucleotide sequence: TGTGCCAGCAGCCCCCCCAACGGGAGAGGGAAAGATACGCAGTATTTT. Translated: CASSPPNGRGKDTQYF. The entire variable domain, with the rest obtained from reference TRBV7-2 and TRBJ2-3, is as follows: GAGVSQSPSNKVTEKGKDVELRCDPISGHTALYWYRQSLGQGLEFLIYFQGNSAPDKSGLPSDRFSAERTGGSVSTLTIQRTQQEDSAVYLCASSPPNGRGKDTQYFGPGTRLTVL.

V usage is TRBV25-1 and J usage is TRBJ2-5, with D possibly being TRBD2 (7 bases). Trimming took 4 bases from V and 5 from J, leaving 17 bases between them. Germline V gene data show CDR1 as MGHDK and CDR2 as SYGVNS. The CDR3 runs 15 residues. In DNA form, the CDR3 reads TGTGCCAGCAGTGTTGGGGGGGCCGCCCGGGAGACCCAGTACTTC. Translated: CASSVGGAARETQYF. Full variable domain (rest looked up from reference TRBV25-1 and TRBJ2-5): EADIYQTPRYLVIGTGKKITLECSQTMGHDKMYWYQQDPGMELHLIHYSYGVNSTEKGDLSSESTVSRIRTEHFPLTLESARPSHTSQYLCASSVGGAARETQYFGPGTRLLVL.

The chain is built from TRBV13 and TRBJ2-7; 9 nucleotides line up with TRBD1. This CDR3 has 14 amino acids. Germline V gene lookup returns CDR1 PRHDT and CDR2 FYEKMQ (reference sequence). V lost 3 bases to trimming and J lost 6 bases; unmatched junction nucleotides: 6. CDR3 in DNA: TGTGCCAGCAGCTTCGGGACAGGGTTCGGCGAGCAGTACTTC. This gives the protein CASSFGTGFGEQYF.

This clone was observed a single time. CDR3 nucleotide sequence: TGTGCCAGCAGTGAGACAGGGACAACAGATACGCAGTATTTT. Translation gives CASSETGTTDTQYF. V usage is TRBV6-4 and J usage is TRBJ2-3; 7 bases fit TRBD1. CDR1 is MRHNA and CDR2 is SNTAGT in the germline V gene. The length of the CDR3 is 14 residues. The V gene end was trimmed by 3 bases and the J gene end by 3 bases; junction bases not matched to a gene: 3.